This TCR beta chain derives from a study of shared clonotypes between healthy human individuals. Clones were read by immunoSEQ multiplex PCR, and TCRdb kept only the in-frame ones, dropping some. Among about 1 million clones listed, around three quarters were seen once. V shed 8 bases and J shed 4 bases, with 20 bases lying between them. Germline V CDR1 and CDR2: SGHTA, FQGTGA. CDR3 length equals 15 residues. The sequencing sample was made of memory CD4+ T cells from PBMCs. Subset here: CD45RA-negative fraction. The rearrangement uses TRBV7-3 and TRBJ1-2; D may be TRBD1 (6 bases). The sequence derives from a man aged 18 to 30 in good health. Some clones in this sample may be carry-over from other donors' samples. In DNA, the CDR3 is TGTGCCAGCTCTAAGCAGGCAGGGGACCCCTATGGCTACACCTTC. Protein: CASSKQAGDPYGYTF.